This T cell receptor (beta chain) was retrieved from a study of beta chain features in type 1 diabetes (dated by TCRdb to the late 2010s). For context, the study as a whole: No differences in mean age, gender distribution, total cell number or subset yield were found between patients and healthy donors. A total of roughly 98,000,000 sorted cells were examined across all samples, and a strong correlation was observed between cell number per subset and RNA yield. The study compared TCRB repertoires of sorted circulating CD4+ T cell subsets between recently diagnosed type 1 diabetes patients and matched healthy donors. Whereas all 30 or so donors provided naive and central memory subsets, regulatory and stem cell-like memory subsets were isolated from just 8 patients and roughly 8 healthy donors. Overall study results and their limits: Shorter templates might have been favored by PCR, but patient and control samples were amplified and corrected together, so both groups would have been affected equally by any skew. Only small numbers of individuals were included in the HLA sub-analyses, which left unresolved whether HLA type had any influence on TCRB rearrangement. Type 1 diabetes patients showed a moderate but significant shortening of TCRB CDR3 length in all four CD4+ subsets. At VDJ recombination sites, type 1 diabetes patients had fewer insertions and more deleted nucleotides, which implies abnormalities in thymic rearrangement. Sequencing cDNA rather than genomic DNA could over-represent highly expressing activated cells, although activation and CD3 levels did not differ between groups. Naive, central memory and regulatory TCRB repertoires appeared to be more similar among patients than among healthy donors.

The CDR3 numbers 14 residues from cysteine through phenylalanine. The only DNA kept is the CDR3, 42 bases in frame from the first base. Per the germline V gene, SGDLS is the CDR1 and YYNGEE is the CDR2. Between the V and J ends, shortened by 0 bases and 4 bases respectively, the junction contains 10 bases. Each donor gave one peripheral blood draw, approximately 100 mL on average, collected into heparinised tubes. Naive, central memory, regulatory and stem cell-like memory CD4+ T cells were sorted on a BD FACSAria II using a panel including CD45RO, CCR7, CD25, CD127, CD95 and CD27. Every sorted population had a purity above 95%. PBMCs were separated immediately by Lymphoprep density gradient centrifugation and were stained directly, without being cultured. So that batch effects would be minimized, each experiment stained and sorted samples in pairs, pairing one healthy donor with one patient. Worth noting for this clone: The antigen it recognizes is unknown. No per-base quality is available; no much larger clone lies one base away.

All of the isolated RNA was reverse transcribed with the High Capacity cDNA Reverse Transcription Kit, so expressed TCRB transcripts were sequenced. Deep immunoSEQ sequencing was performed on naive, central memory and regulatory T cell samples, with an average of roughly 3.3 million total reads per sample. Sorted cells were lysed in RLT buffer, and RNA was extracted using DNase-treated RNeasy Micro or Mini kits according to cell number. Each cell subset was processed separately to prevent cross-contamination, with patient and healthy donor samples processed together. The immunoSEQ multiplex PCR was used to amplify TCRB sequences from cDNA, generating 87-bp fragments that spanned the CDR3 region. Sequencing of the amplicons was performed on the Illumina HiSeq platform. Turning to the authors' computational methods: Synthetic template baselines were used to correct PCR bias computationally, reads within Hamming distance 2 were collapsed together, and singletons that could not be merged were discarded. By aligning reads against IMGT, V, D and J genes, CDR3 length, and insertions or deletions at six rearrangement sites were assigned. Within each subset, clonotype counts were normalized to sorted cell number, after which true diversity and Gini coefficients were computed with the tcR R package. The overlap coefficient, calculated on TCRB nucleotide sequences, was used to quantify repertoire sharing. This immuneACCESS table, as held by TCRdb, lists in-frame sequences with V and J called but not all clones. Of the missing ones, under half trace to an unresolved V gene in checked studies; the others have no known cause. The DNA gave D and trimming, while V, J and clone size come from that table. Counted in this sample were 45,000 to 65,000 clones; 52% of them appeared once. The top ten clones comprise about 2.4% of the sample.

Sample: Tregs from blood. The sample's cell subset or site label is to be understood as: regulatory CD4+ T cells. This clonotype originated in a woman between 35 and 50 years old with type 1 diabetes. This chain joins TRBV9 to TRBJ1-2; no D gene can be assigned with confidence. In nucleotide form, the sequence is TGTGCCAGCAGCGTAGGTGTGGTCGGCTATGGCTACACCTTC. Its product reads: CASSVGVVGYGYTF.